This entry concerns a single T cell receptor (beta chain). Authors' data handling: Reference gene primer amplification gave nucleated cell count estimates. Sequenced by immunoSEQ multiplex PCR; TCRdb stores in-frame clones only, minus some. V and J calls and clone size are copied from that table; D and trimming were computed from the DNA. The sample shows 40,000 or so clones, about 85% of them seen only once. This sample stems from a study of blood T cell repertoires in COVID-19. Turning to the study itself: Sources were T cells, B-cell-depleted T cells, or PBMCs; the material itself was cDNA or gDNA.

The clonotype originates from a human donor in a cohort sampled during active COVID-19. The sequenced sample was peripheral blood.

The CDR3: CASSRTGTDQSYGYTF. CDR3 DNA: TGCGCCAGCAGCAGAACCGGGACAGACCAGAGCTATGGCTACACCTTC. This sequence joins TRBV5-1 and TRBJ1-2; 7 bases match TRBD1. The length of the CDR3 is 16 residues. Germline lookup yields CDR1 SGHRS and CDR2 YFSETQ. After removal of 4 bases from V and 4 bases from J, the junction contained 13 bases not matched to a gene.